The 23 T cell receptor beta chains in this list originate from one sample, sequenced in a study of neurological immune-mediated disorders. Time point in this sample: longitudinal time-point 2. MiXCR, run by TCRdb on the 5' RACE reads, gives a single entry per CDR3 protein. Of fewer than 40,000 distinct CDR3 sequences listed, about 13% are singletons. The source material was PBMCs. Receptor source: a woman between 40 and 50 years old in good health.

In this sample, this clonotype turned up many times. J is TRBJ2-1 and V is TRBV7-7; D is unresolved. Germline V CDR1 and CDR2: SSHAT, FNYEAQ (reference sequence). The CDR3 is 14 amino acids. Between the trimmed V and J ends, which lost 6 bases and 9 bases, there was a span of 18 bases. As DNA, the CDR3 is TGTGCCAGCAGTCCCCATCAGCGTATTGGTGAGCAGTTCTTC. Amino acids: CASSPHQRIGEQFF.

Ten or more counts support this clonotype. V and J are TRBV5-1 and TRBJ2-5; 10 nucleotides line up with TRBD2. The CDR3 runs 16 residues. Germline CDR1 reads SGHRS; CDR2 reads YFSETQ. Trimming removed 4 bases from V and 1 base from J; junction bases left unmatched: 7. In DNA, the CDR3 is TGCGCCAGCAGCCCCAGACTAGCGGGCCCCCAAGAGACCCAGTACTTC. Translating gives CASSPRLAGPQETQYF. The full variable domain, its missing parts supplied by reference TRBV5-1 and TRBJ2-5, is KAGVTQTPRYLIKTRGQQVTLSCSPISGHRSVSWYQQTPGQGLQFLFEYFSETQRNKGNFPGRFSGRQFSNSRSEMNVSTLELGDSALYLCASSPRLAGPQETQYFGPGTRLLVL.

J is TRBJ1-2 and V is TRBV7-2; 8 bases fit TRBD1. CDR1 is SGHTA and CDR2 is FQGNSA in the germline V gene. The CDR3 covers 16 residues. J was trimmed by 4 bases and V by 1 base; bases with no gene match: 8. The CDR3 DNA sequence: TGTGCCAGCAGCTTAGGGGGGCAGGGGGCGGGCTATGGCTACACCTTC. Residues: CASSLGGQGAGYGYTF.

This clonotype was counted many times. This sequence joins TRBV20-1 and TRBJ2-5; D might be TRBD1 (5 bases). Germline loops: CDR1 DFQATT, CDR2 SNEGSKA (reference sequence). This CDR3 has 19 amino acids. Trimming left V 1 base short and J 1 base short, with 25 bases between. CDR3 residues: CSARGSLGATSLFQETQYF. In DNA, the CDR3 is TGCAGTGCTAGAGGATCGTTAGGGGCCACAAGTCTCTTCCAAGAGACCCAGTACTTC.

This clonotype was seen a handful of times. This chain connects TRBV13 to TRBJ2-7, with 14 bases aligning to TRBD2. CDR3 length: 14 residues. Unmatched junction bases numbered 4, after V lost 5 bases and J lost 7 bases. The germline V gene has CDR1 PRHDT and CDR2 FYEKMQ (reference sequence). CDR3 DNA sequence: TGTGCCAGCAGCGAGGGACTAGCGGGAGTTGAGCAGTACTTC. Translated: CASSEGLAGVEQYF.

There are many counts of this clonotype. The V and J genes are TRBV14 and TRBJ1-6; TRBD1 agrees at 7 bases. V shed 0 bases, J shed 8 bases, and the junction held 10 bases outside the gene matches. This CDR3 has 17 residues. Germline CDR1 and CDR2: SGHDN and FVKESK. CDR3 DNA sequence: TGTGCCAGCAGCCAAGACAAAAAGACAGGGTTCCATTCACCCCTCCACTTT. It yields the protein CASSQDKKTGFHSPLHF.

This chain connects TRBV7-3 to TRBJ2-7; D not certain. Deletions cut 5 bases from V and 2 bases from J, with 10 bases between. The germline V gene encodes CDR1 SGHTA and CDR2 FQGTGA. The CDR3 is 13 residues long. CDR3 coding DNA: TGTGCCAGCAGCGTATCTGGGGCCTACGAGCAGTACTTC. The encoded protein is CASSVSGAYEQYF. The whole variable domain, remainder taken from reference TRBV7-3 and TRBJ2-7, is GAGVSQTPSNKVTEKGKYVELRCDPISGHTALYWYRQSLGQGPEFLIYFQGTGAADDSGLPNDRFFAVRPEGSVSTLKIQRTERGDSAVYLCASSVSGAYEQYFGPGTRLTVT.

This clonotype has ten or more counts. CDR3 residues: CASSLGGTNTGELFF. CDR3 coding DNA: TGCGCCAGCAGCTTGGGAGGGACGAACACCGGGGAGCTGTTTTTT. This chain uses TRBV5-1 with TRBJ2-2, with a weak D call TRBD2 (5 bases). CDR3 size: 15 residues. CDR1 and CDR2 (germline): SGHRS, YFSETQ. V lost 0 bases and J 0 bases, leaving 6 bases between the germline ends. Together with reference TRBV5-1 and TRBJ2-2, the CDR3 gives the full variable domain: KAGVTQTPRYLIKTRGQQVTLSCSPISGHRSVSWYQQTPGQGLQFLFEYFSETQRNKGNFPGRFSGRQFSNSRSEMNVSTLELGDSALYLCASSLGGTNTGELFFGEGSRLTVL.

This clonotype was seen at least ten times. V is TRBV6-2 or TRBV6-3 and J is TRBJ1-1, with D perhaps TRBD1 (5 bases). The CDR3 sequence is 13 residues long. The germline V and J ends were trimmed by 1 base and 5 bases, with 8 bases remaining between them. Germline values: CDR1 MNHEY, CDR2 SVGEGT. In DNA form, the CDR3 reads TGTGCCAGCAGTTACTGGGGGGGAACTGAAGCTTTCTTT. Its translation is CASSYWGGTEAFF.

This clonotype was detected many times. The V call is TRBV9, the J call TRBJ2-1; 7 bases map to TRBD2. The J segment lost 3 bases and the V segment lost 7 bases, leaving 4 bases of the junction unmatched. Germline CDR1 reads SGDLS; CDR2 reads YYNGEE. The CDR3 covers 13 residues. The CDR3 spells CASGAGDYNEQFF. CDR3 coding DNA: TGTGCCAGCGGGGCGGGAGACTACAATGAGCAGTTCTTC.

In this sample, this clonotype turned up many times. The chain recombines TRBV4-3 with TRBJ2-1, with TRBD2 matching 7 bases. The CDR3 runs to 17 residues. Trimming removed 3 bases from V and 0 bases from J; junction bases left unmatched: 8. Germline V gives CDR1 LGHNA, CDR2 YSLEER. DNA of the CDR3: TGCGCCAGCAGCCACACCCTAGCGGTGAGCTCCTACAATGAGCAGTTCTTC. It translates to CASSHTLAVSSYNEQFF.

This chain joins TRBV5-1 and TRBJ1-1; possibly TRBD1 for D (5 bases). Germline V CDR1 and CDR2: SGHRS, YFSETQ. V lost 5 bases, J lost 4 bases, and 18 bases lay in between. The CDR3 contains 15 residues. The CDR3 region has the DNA TGCGCCAGCAGTCGGGCGGGGGACGTGGGCACTGAAGCTTTCTTT. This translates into CASSRAGDVGTEAFF.

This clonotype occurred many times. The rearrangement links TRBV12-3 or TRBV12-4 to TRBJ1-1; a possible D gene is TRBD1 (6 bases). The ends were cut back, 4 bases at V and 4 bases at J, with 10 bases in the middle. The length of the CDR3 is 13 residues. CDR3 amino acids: CASSSSGVTEAFF. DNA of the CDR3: TGTGCCAGCAGTTCCTCAGGGGTCACTGAAGCTTTCTTT.

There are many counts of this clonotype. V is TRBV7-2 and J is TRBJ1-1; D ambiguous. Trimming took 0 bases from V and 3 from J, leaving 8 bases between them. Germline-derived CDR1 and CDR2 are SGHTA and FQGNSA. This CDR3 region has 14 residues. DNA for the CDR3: TGTGCCAGCAGCTTAGCGAGTGGGTACACTGAAGCTTTCTTT. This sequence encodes CASSLASGYTEAFF.

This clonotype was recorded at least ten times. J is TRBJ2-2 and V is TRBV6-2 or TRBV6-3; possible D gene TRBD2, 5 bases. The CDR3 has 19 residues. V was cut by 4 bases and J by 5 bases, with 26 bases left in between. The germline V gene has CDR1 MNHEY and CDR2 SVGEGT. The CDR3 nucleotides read TGTGCCAGCAGTTCTCGCAAGCTAGTCCCCGGAAGGAGGACCGGGGAGCTGTTTTTT. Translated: CASSSRKLVPGRRTGELFF.

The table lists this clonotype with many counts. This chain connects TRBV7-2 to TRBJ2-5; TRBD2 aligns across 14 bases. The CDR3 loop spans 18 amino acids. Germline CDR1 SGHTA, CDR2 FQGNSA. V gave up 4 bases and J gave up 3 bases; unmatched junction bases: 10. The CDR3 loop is CASSWRLAGGPVEETQYF. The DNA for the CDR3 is TGTGCCAGCAGCTGGCGACTAGCGGGGGGGCCGGTCGAAGAGACCCAGTACTTC.

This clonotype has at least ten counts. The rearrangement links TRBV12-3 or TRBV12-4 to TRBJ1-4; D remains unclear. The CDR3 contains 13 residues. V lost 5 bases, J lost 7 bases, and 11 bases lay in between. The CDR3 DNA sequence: TGTGCCAGCAGTGCGCGCTGGGTTGAAAAACTGTTTTTT. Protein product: CASSARWVEKLFF.

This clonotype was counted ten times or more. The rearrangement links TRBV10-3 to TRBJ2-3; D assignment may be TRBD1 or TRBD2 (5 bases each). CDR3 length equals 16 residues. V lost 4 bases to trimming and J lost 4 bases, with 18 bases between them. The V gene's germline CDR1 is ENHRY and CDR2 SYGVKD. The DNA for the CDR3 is TGTGCCATCAGTGCGAGACGGGGCAAAGAGGCAGATACGCAGTATTTT. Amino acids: CAISARRGKEADTQYF.

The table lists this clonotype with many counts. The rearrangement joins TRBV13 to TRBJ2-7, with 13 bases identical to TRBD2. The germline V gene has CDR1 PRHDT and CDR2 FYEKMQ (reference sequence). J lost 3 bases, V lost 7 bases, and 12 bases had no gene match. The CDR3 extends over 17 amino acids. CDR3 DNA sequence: TGTGCCAGCACCCCGTCAGGGGGACTAGCGGGGATCTACGAGCAGTACTTC. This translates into CASTPSGGLAGIYEQYF.

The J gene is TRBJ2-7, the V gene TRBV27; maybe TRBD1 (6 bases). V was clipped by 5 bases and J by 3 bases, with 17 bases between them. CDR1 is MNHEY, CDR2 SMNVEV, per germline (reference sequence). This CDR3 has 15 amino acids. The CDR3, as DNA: TGTGCCAGCAGTGGGAGCAGGGGATTCGGCTACGAGCAGTACTTC. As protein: CASSGSRGFGYEQYF.

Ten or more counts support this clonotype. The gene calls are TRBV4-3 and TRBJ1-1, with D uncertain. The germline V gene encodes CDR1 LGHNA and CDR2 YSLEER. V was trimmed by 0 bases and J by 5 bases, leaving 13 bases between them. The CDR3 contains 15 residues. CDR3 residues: CASSQDPAVATEAFF. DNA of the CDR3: TGCGCCAGCAGCCAAGATCCGGCGGTGGCGACTGAAGCTTTCTTT.

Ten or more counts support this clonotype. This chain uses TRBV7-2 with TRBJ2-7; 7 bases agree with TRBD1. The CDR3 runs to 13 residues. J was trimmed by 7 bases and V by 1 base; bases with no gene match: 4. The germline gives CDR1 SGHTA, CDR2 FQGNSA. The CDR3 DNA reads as TGTGCCAGCAGCTTAGACAGGGGTCGGGAGCAGTACTTC. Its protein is CASSLDRGREQYF.

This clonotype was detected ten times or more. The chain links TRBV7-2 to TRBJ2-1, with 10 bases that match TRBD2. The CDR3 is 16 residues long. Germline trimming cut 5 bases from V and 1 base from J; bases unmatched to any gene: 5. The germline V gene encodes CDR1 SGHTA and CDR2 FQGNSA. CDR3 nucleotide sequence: TGTGCCAGCAGCCGTACTAGCGGGGCGTCCTACAATGAGCAGTTCTTC. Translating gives CASSRTSGASYNEQFF.